This T cell receptor (beta chain) came from a study of blood T cell repertoires in COVID-19. Study-level information: Material from acute and convalescent COVID-19 was sourced from the United States, Italy and Spain. T cells, B-cell-depleted T cells, or PBMCs supplied cDNA or gDNA.

The CDR3 runs to 12 residues. V lost 3 bases, J lost 12 bases, and 12 bases lay in between. Germline CDR1 reads SGHRS; CDR2 reads YFSETQ. Original data processing: Nucleated cell counts were estimated from reference gene primer amplification. The table came from immunoSEQ multiplex PCR; TCRdb's copy has only in-frame clones and leaves some out. V, J and clone size reflect that table, while D and trimming were determined from the DNA. The sample includes 200,000 to 250,000 clones, approximately 81% of them seen just once. The chain employs TRBV5-1 and TRBJ1-4; D unclear. Material: peripheral blood. The source is a man aged 35 to 55 with acute or convalescent COVID-19. The CDR3 region is CASSSPGKELFF. The CDR3 DNA reads TGCGCCAGCAGCTCCCCGGGAAAGGAACTGTTTTTT.